These T cell receptor beta chains were read from a single sample in a study of cytomegalovirus exposure and HLA in healthy donors. Clones were read by immunoSEQ multiplex PCR, and TCRdb kept only the in-frame ones, dropping some. The sample shows about 120,000 clones, about 80% of them seen only once. The specimen sequenced was PBMCs. The receptors derive from a female donor in good health and CMV-seropositive. Each CDR3 is given with its conserved first and last residue. The order of the fields is clone size, D gene, J gene, V gene, CDR3 DNA, CDR3 protein. D genes are given only for firm matches. A clone size is listed for some rows: how often the clone was seen (once, few, many), or a class if it is expanded.

. | . | TRBJ2-7 | TRBV7-9 | TGTGCCAGCAGCCGACCAGGGCCCGAGCAGTACTTC | CASSRPGPEQYF
few | . | TRBJ1-3 | TRBV6-6 | TGTGCCAGCAGCGTAGAAGCGTTTGGAAACACCATATATTTT | CASSVEAFGNTIYF
. | TRBD1 | TRBJ1-5 | TRBV19 | TGTGCCAGTAGACCCGGACAGGAACAGCCCCAGCATTTT | CASRPGQEQPQHF
. | . | TRBJ2-7 | TRBV6-6 | TGTGCCAGCAGTTACTCGGACAACGAGCGGTACTTC | CASSYSDNERYF
. | TRBD1 | TRBJ2-3 | TRBV5-4 | TGTGCCAGCAGCCTGGGCCAGGGGGTGGCAGATACGCAGTATTTT | CASSLGQGVADTQYF
few | TRBD1 | TRBJ2-3 | TRBV10-3 | TGTGCCTCAGGGGGACAGGGGGCAGATACGCAGTATTTT | CASGGQGADTQYF
. | . | TRBJ1-3 | TRBV7-2 | TGTGCCAGCAGCCGCAGTCTTGGAAACACCATATATTTT | CASSRSLGNTIYF
. | . | TRBJ1-5 | TRBV2 | TGTGCCAGCAGTGAAGTGGCAGGGGAACAGCCCCAGCATTTT | CASSEVAGEQPQHF
few | . | TRBJ1-1 | TRBV7-7 | TGTGCCAGCAGTCAGGACAGCAACACTGAAGCTTTCTTT | CASSQDSNTEAFF
. | . | TRBJ2-1 | TRBV19 | TGTGCCAGTAGTCCGTGGGCCCTGCGGGGCAATGAGCAGTTCTTC | CASSPWALRGNEQFF
. | TRBD1 | TRBJ1-1 | TRBV23-1 | TGCGCCAGCAGTCACCGACAGGGGTTGCCCACTGAAGCTTTCTTT | CASSHRQGLPTEAFF
. | TRBD2 | TRBJ2-1 | TRBV6-6 | TGTGCCAGCAGTTACTCGAACCTAGCGGGGGGTGATGAGCAGTTCTTC | CASSYSNLAGGDEQFF
. | TRBD1 | TRBJ2-1 | TRBV6-1 | TGTGCCAGCAGTGATCCGGGACAGGGGTCTAATGAGCAGTTCTTC | CASSDPGQGSNEQFF
few | . | TRBJ1-1 | TRBV5-1 | TGCGCCAGCAGCACTTTACAGTGGAACACTGAAGCTTTCTTT | CASSTLQWNTEAFF
. | . | TRBJ1-1 | TRBV7-2 | TGTGCCAGCAGCGCCGGGAGTATATCCACTGAAGCTTTCTTT | CASSAGSISTEAFF
. | . | TRBJ2-5 | TRBV5-3 | TGTGCCAGAAGCGTGCTAGCCAACCAAGAGACCCAGTACTTC | CARSVLANQETQYF
. | . | TRBJ2-5 | TRBV5-1 | TGCGCCAGCAGTTGGGGGGTAGAGTTTCTTGAGACCCAGTACTTC | CASSWGVEFLETQYF
. | . | TRBJ2-6 | TRBV7-2 | TGTGCCAGCAGCTTAGATACGGGAACCGGGGCCAACGTCCTGACTTTC | CASSLDTGTGANVLTF
. | . | TRBJ2-6 | TRBV19 | TGTGCCAGTAGTATCCCGGGAAAATCTGGGGCCAACGTCCTGACTTTC | CASSIPGKSGANVLTF
. | TRBD1 | TRBJ1-1 | TRBV12-5 | TGTGCTAGTGGTTTGTCACAGGGGGGGAGAACTGAAGCTTTCTTT | CASGLSQGGRTEAFF
. | . | TRBJ2-7 | TRBV7-8 | TGTGCCAGCAGCTTAGGTCTAGCGGGACAGGGGAACTACGAGCAGTACTTC | CASSLGLAGQGNYEQYF
. | . | TRBJ1-5 | TRBV28 | TGTGCCAGCAGTTTAACCTCGGCGGGGGCCCAGCCCCAGCATTTT | CASSLTSAGAQPQHF
. | . | TRBJ2-2 | TRBV30 | TGTGCCTGGGGTTGGCTCATAACCGGGGAGCTGTTTTTT | CAWGWLITGELFF
once | . | TRBJ1-1 | TRBV11-2 | TGTGCCAGCAGCCAATCCAGAAACACTGAAGCTTTCTTT | CASSQSRNTEAFF
. | . | TRBJ1-5 | TRBV6-6 | TGTGCCAGCAGTTTTCGGGGAACGGGCAATCAGCCCCAGCATTTT | CASSFRGTGNQPQHF
. | . | TRBJ2-1 | TRBV28 | TGTGCCAGCAGAACCAGGGGCTACAATGAGCAGTTCTTC | CASRTRGYNEQFF
. | TRBD2 | TRBJ2-5 | TRBV19 | TGTGCCAGTAGTATGAAGGCTAGCGGGGGGTTCGAGACCCAGTACTTC | CASSMKASGGFETQYF
. | . | TRBJ1-2 | TRBV19 | TGTGCCAGTAGTATCGGGGGTAGTACGGCGTATGGCTACACCTTC | CASSIGGSTAYGYTF
. | . | TRBJ2-1 | TRBV5-1 | TGCGCCAGCAGCCCCGCGCATCCTGAGGGTGAGCAGTTCTTC | CASSPAHPEGEQFF